The 25 T cell receptor beta chains given below trace back to one sample, sequenced in a study of T cells in Graves' hyperthyroidism and ophthalmopathy. Amplified TCR beta CDR3 regions came from RNA transcripts. The HTBI set primed first-round TCR CDR3 RT-PCR. Using its own MiXCR run on the multiplex PCR reads, TCRdb lists one record per CDR3 protein. The table includes 350,000 to 400,000 distinct CDR3 sequences, about a fifth detected once. Sequenced material: blood. The receptor set was obtained from a young woman with Graves' hyperthyroidism.

A note on this clonotype: This could be a read error, since a much larger clone is one nucleotide away. The chain uses TRBV27 and TRBJ2-6; D is unresolved. This CDR3 spans 13 amino acids. CDR1 is MNHEY and CDR2 is SMNVEV in the germline V gene (reference sequence). The CDR3 spells CVSAISGANVLTF. CDR3 coding DNA: TGTGTCAGCGCCATCTCTGGGGCCAACGTCCTGACTTTC.

The rearrangement joins TRBV9 to TRBJ2-7; TRBD1 aligns across 7 bases. The CDR3 runs to 15 residues. Germline V lookup: CDR1 SGDLS, CDR2 YYNGEE. J gave up 2 bases and V 3 bases, and 8 bases lay outside the gene matches. In nucleotides, the CDR3 is TGTGCCAGCAGCGCAGGGGGACAGAGAACCTACGAGCAGTACTTC. Translation gives CASSAGGQRTYEQYF.

As regards this clonotype: No conserved phenylalanine or tryptophan is present at the end of the CDR3, so a read error is the likely explanation. The rearrangement links TRBV6-2 or TRBV6-3 to TRBJ1-1, with D perhaps matching TRBD1 (5 bases). Trimming left V 2 bases short and J 5 bases short, with 24 bases between. Germline values: CDR1 MNHEY, CDR2 SVGEGT. CDR3 length: 18 amino acids. The CDR3 DNA reads as TGTGCCAGCAGTTACGCCCTAGGGACTTCGATTGTGGGAACTGAAGCTTTCTAT. Its translation is CASSYALGTSIVGTEAFY.

This clonotype occurred many times. The V gene is TRBV30, the J gene TRBJ1-1; D is unresolved. This CDR3 has 12 residues. CDR1 GTSNPN and CDR2 SVGIG come from the germline V gene (reference sequence). The V end lost 4 bases, the J end lost 4 bases, and 10 bases lay between the germline ends. The DNA of the CDR3 is TGTGCCTGGAAAAAGAGGGTCACTGAAGCTTTCTTT. Protein: CAWKKRVTEAFF.

This clonotype was seen repeatedly, ten times or more. V gene TRBV20-1 combines with J gene TRBJ1-3; 9 bases are shared with TRBD1. V shed 0 bases and J 7 bases; nucleotides not matched to a gene: 7. From germline, CDR1 is DFQATT and CDR2 SNEGSKA (reference sequence). This CDR3 comprises 15 residues. For the CDR3, the DNA is TGCAGTGCTAGAGATCCGGAACAGGGGGCGAACACCATATATTTT. This sequence encodes CSARDPEQGANTIYF.

This clonotype was recorded at least ten times. At one end, the junction sequence differs from germline, possibly due to a read error. This chain joins TRBV3-1 and TRBJ1-3; no definite D call. Germline V CDR1 and CDR2: LGHDT, YNNKEL (reference sequence). This CDR3 spans 14 amino acids. Here the CDR3 DNA reads TGTGCCAGCAGCCTAAGGATTGCTGGAAGCACCATATATTTT. This codes for CASSLRIAGSTIYF.

This clonotype was detected ten times or more. The rearrangement links TRBV12-3 or TRBV12-4 to TRBJ1-3; 7 bases agree with TRBD1. J lost 2 bases, V lost 5 bases, and 3 bases had no gene match. The CDR3 contains 14 residues. CDR3 sequence reads: CASSRDRAGNTIYF. The CDR3 DNA follows: TGTGCCAGCAGTCGGGACAGAGCTGGAAACACCATATATTTT.

This clonotype was observed at least ten times. The chain is built from TRBV4-2 and TRBJ2-7, with TRBD2 matching over 8 bases. Looked up from germline, CDR1 is LGHNA and CDR2 is YNFKEQ. The CDR3 contains 16 residues. The J segment lost 0 bases and the V segment lost 3 bases, leaving 7 bases of the junction unmatched. CDR3 DNA sequence: TGTGCCAGCAGCCACGGTAGCGGGAAAAGCTCCTACGAGCAGTACTTC. Its translation is CASSHGSGKSSYEQYF.

This chain links TRBV6-5 with TRBJ1-2; D not resolved. Per the germline V gene, CDR1 is MNHEY and CDR2 is SVGAGI. The CDR3 has 16 amino acids. Trimming cost V 2 bases and J 4 bases, with 17 bases left between them. The CDR3 coding sequence is TGTGCCAGCAGTTACGGCGAGCCAGTAGGCATCTATGGCTACACCTTC. Translation gives CASSYGEPVGIYGYTF.

In the case of this clonotype: A single base separates this from a much larger clone, so it may be a read error. The gene calls are TRBV5-1 and TRBJ1-1; no definite D call. This CDR3 is 11 amino acids long. CDR1 is SGHRS and CDR2 is YFSETQ in the germline V gene. CDR3 bases: TGCGCCAGCAGAAGGTTCGAGACGGCTTGCTTT. This sequence encodes CASRRFETACF.

The V gene is TRBV12-5, the J gene TRBJ1-1; D is ambiguous. V lost 6 bases and J lost 3, with 14 bases in between. CDR3 length: 14 amino acids. Germline assignment: CDR1 LGHNT and CDR2 FRNRAP. The chain's CDR3 is CASGLGSSYTEAFF. In DNA, the CDR3 is TGTGCTAGTGGGCTGGGCTCATCTTACACTGAAGCTTTCTTT.

The table lists this clonotype with many counts. The J gene is TRBJ1-3, the V gene TRBV5-1; no clear D. Germline V gene sequence: CDR1 SGHRS, CDR2 YFSETQ. V was shortened by 4 bases and J by 0 bases, with 8 bases between the two germline ends. CDR3 size: 14 residues. This CDR3 is CASSPERSGNTIYF. The CDR3 DNA reads as TGCGCCAGCAGCCCGGAGCGCTCTGGAAACACCATATATTTT. The full variable domain, in which reference TRBV5-1 and TRBJ1-3 provide the parts outside the CDR3, is KAGVTQTPRYLIKTRGQQVTLSCSPISGHRSVSWYQQTPGQGLQFLFEYFSETQRNKGNFPGRFSGRQFSNSRSEMNVSTLELGDSALYLCASSPERSGNTIYFGEGSWLTVV.

This clonotype was picked up many times. The chain has TRBV12-3 or TRBV12-4 and TRBJ2-7; 10 bases match TRBD2. This CDR3 spans 17 amino acids. V was clipped by 6 bases and J by 5 bases; unmatched bases: 16. CDR3 bases: TGTGCCAGCAGCCCAATTGCTAGCGGGGGCGGGGACGACGAGCAGTACTTC. This gives the protein CASSPIASGGGDDEQYF.

A few counts support this clonotype. The chain has TRBV29-1 and TRBJ1-1; a weak D match, TRBD1 (5 bases). CDR1 and CDR2 from the germline V gene are SQVTM and ANQGSEA. The V and J ends lost 6 bases and 3 bases respectively, with 17 bases between them. The CDR3 is 14 amino acids. The CDR3, as DNA: TGCAGCGTGTCCCCCAGGGCAGCGGACACTGAAGCTTTCTTT. It specifies CSVSPRAADTEAFF.

The V and J genes are TRBV15 and TRBJ1-5; 10 positions agree with TRBD1. The CDR3 has 15 amino acids. V dropped 3 bases and J dropped 5; count of bases not matched to a gene: 4. CDR1 and CDR2 from the germline V gene are LNHNV and YYDKDF (reference sequence). CDR3 sequence: CATSRDRGTYQPQHF. The CDR3 nucleotides read TGTGCCACCAGCAGGGACAGGGGGACCTATCAGCCCCAGCATTTT.

V is TRBV9 and J is TRBJ2-5; tentatively, D is TRBD1 or TRBD2 (6 bases each). Trimming took 3 bases from V and 4 from J, leaving 19 bases between them. The germline CDR1 and CDR2 sequences are SGDLS and YYNGEE. The CDR3 is made up of 16 amino acids. In DNA form, the CDR3 reads TGTGCCAGCAGCGCCGAGCCGGGGGCTGCCCCAGAGACCCAGTACTTC. Its translation: CASSAEPGAAPETQYF.

The chain employs TRBV6-1 and TRBJ1-2, with 7 bases fitting TRBD1. This CDR3 has 13 residues. The junction had 7 bases not matched to a gene; V was cut back by 10 bases and J by 2 bases. Germline-derived CDR1 and CDR2 are MNHNS and SASEGT. CDR3 amino acids: CATHRGRNYGYTF. DNA of the CDR3: TGTGCCACCCACAGGGGAAGGAACTATGGCTACACCTTC.

The sample holds many counts of this clonotype. The chain has TRBV5-1 and TRBJ2-7; no firm D call. This CDR3 spans 11 amino acids. Trimming pared 3 bases from V and 7 bases from J, leaving 8 bases between. CDR1 SGHRS and CDR2 YFSETQ come from the germline V gene. In DNA form, the CDR3 reads TGCGCCAGCAGCTCGTCATGGGAGCAGTACTTC. It is translated as CASSSSWEQYF.

The J gene is TRBJ1-1, the V gene TRBV6-2 or TRBV6-3; D is unclear. Germline CDR1 reads MNHEY; CDR2 reads SVGEGT. V gave up 2 bases and J gave up 0 bases, with 19 bases separating them. The CDR3 spans 18 residues. The CDR3 nucleotides read TGTGCCAGCAGTTACGGGTCACCTAGTCGGCCTTTGAACACTGAAGCTTTCTTT. It codes for CASSYGSPSRPLNTEAFF.

Ten or more counts support this clonotype. This chain uses TRBV28 with TRBJ1-5; unclear D gene. The CDR3 is 17 amino acids. Trimming pared 3 bases from V and 0 bases from J, leaving 15 bases between. Germline V gene sequence: CDR1 MDHEN, CDR2 SYDVKM. The chain's CDR3 is CASSLMFPVYSNQPQHF. The CDR3 DNA follows: TGTGCCAGCAGTTTGATGTTTCCAGTCTATAGCAATCAGCCCCAGCATTTT.

In this sample, this clonotype turned up many times. The J gene is TRBJ1-2, the V gene TRBV6-5; the match to TRBD1 covers 8 bases. The junction had 17 bases not matched to a gene; V was cut back by 6 bases and J by 8 bases. The CDR3 is 16 residues long. Germline values: CDR1 MNHEY, CDR2 SVGAGI. The CDR3 DNA sequence: TGTGCCAGCAGATCCGTCGGGACAGGAGGGATTGGGGGCTACACCTTC. As protein: CASRSVGTGGIGGYTF.

This clonotype has a count of ten or more. This chain links TRBV6-1 with TRBJ1-5; D might be TRBD1 (6 bases). From germline, CDR1 is MNHNS and CDR2 SASEGT. The CDR3 totals 14 residues. Trimming left V 6 bases short and J 5 bases short, with 14 bases between. CDR3 amino acids: CASRATGPHQPQHF. CDR3 coding DNA: TGTGCCAGCAGAGCCACAGGGCCACATCAGCCCCAGCATTTT.

The rearrangement uses TRBV6-1 and TRBJ1-5, with unresolved D. In germline, CDR1 is MNHNS, CDR2 SASEGT. V lost 3 bases to trimming and J lost 7 bases, with 10 bases between them. This CDR3 region has 13 residues. The CDR3 spells CASSEGIRQPQHF. In DNA, the CDR3 is TGTGCCAGCAGTGAGGGGATTAGGCAGCCCCAGCATTTT.

This clonotype has a count of ten or more. The chain joins TRBV5-1 to TRBJ1-2; TRBD1 agrees at 7 bases. The CDR3 is 16 residues long. Losses at the gene ends were 0 bases for V and 4 bases for J; bases not matched to a gene: 9. CDR1 and CDR2 (germline): SGHRS, YFSETQ. The CDR3 DNA reads TGCGCCAGCAGCTTGGCGGGACAGCCGGGTGGCTATGGCTACACCTTC. Translating gives CASSLAGQPGGYGYTF.

This clonotype has at least ten counts. The genes are TRBV28 and TRBJ2-7; 8 nucleotides line up with TRBD2. The CDR3 spans 14 residues. CDR1 is MDHEN, CDR2 SYDVKM, per germline. J gave up 1 base and V 6 bases, and 5 bases lay outside the gene matches. The CDR3 spells CASSPPGGSYEQYF. The CDR3 nucleotides are TGTGCCAGCAGCCCCCCGGGGGGGTCCTACGAGCAGTACTTC.